This T cell receptor (beta chain) stems from a study of cytomegalovirus exposure and HLA in healthy donors (dated by TCRdb to 2015 to 2018). Study-level background: In an earlier analysis of roughly 500 of the donors, 276 Gb of sequence data and 90 million to 130 million unique TCR beta sequences from about 190 million T cells were reported. About 5 DR-DQ haplotypes were handled as single units for association and clustering, since linkage in the cohort was strong. All discovery cohort repertoires had been generated on a single sequencing platform. Using immunosequencing, the study profiled T cell repertoires from around 670 subjects and related those repertoires to cytomegalovirus serostatus. An earlier analysis of approximately 640 of the donors applied high-throughput TCR beta sequencing to assess whether each TCR beta V gene segment acted as functional or pseudogenic. Among 398 genotyped donors of the cohort, an average of 235,054 unique TCR beta nucleotide sequences were sequenced per donor, roughly 20% of them non-productive. Of the roughly 400 genotyped donors, 65% to 90% were placed in the genetic ancestry cluster associated with self-reported Caucasian donors. Donor age, sex, ethnicity and CMV serostatus were compiled together with the repertoire data. A separate validation cohort of 100 to 150 different subjects was used in addition to the roughly 700-subject first cohort. A later genetic analysis used genome-wide SNP genotypes for 398 of the 666 donors, treating that subset as a discovery cohort. Both class I and class II loci were covered by HLA typing, at four-digit resolution. Rather than drawing on any new phenotypic data, the later analysis identified candidate immune exposures from TCR beta sequences and the way those sequences occurred across donors. A later analysis re-analyzed previously published TCR beta repertoires from roughly 600 donors and added high-resolution HLA genotyping to study TCR occurrence patterns. The number of donors typed differed by locus, with about 629-640 for A, B, C, DRB1 and DQB1, around 520 for DQA1, over 600 for DPA1, and around 430 for DPB1. Roughly 300 gigabases of sequencing data and 70 million to 95 million unique TCR sequences made up an early release that covered several hundred HLA-typed donors. To predict cytomegalovirus infection status, the study combined high-throughput TCR immunosequencing, statistical association of individual TCRs with disease status, and machine learning. The study aimed to test whether signatures of past pathogen exposure could be identified by cataloging public T cell receptors. Results the study describes overall, beyond this receptor: Correlated functional status among segregating V segments might be attributable to linkage disequilibrium, but an unknown experimental factor could not be ruled out. The study listed 150 to 200 TCR beta chains as associated with cytomegalovirus. Most TCR sequences were seen in very few donors, while some public TCRs were found in many individuals. In vitro tests confirmed that three of the cytomegalovirus-associated TCR beta chains recognize cytomegalovirus antigens. In an earlier analysis of 587 of the donors, most TCR beta V segments appeared in productive rearrangements about 87% or about 30% of the time, broadly matching IMGT annotations. At a false discovery rate of 0.05, a later analysis linked some 18,000 TCR beta sequences to specific HLA alleles. According to a later analysis, most CMV-associated TCR beta chains appeared to be HLA-restricted, and the HLA associations seemed to be driven largely by CMV exposure. A group of highly shared sequence variants was considered likely to be a technical artifact of the sequencing pipeline. A further reported finding was that TCR beta sequences accurately predicted the HLA-A and HLA-B alleles for most subjects in the first cohort. Roughly 17 rarely observed V segments, including chromosome 9 orphons, were excluded from the earlier analysis of about 600 of the donors because counts were too low. Some IMGT-functional V segments, including TRBV6-2 and TRBV6-3, could not be distinguished by the 87-base-pair reads and were therefore excluded. The cohort was sequenced for TCR beta chains only, and without alpha or paired-chain data the features that could be detected were limited. Because HLA typing was unavailable for some donors at each locus, only the typed subset was used in association tests. Cytomegalovirus status was reported to be diagnosed by the classifier with high specificity and sensitivity in both the original and validation cohorts. According to a later genetic analysis, donors in an Asian-associated ancestry cluster had fewer N-insertions in productive TCRs than the approximately 670-donor mean. CMV serostatus was the only immune exposure information available for the cohort. According to a later analysis, parvovirus B19, influenza, CMV and Epstein-Barr virus appeared linked to several top co-occurrence clusters. The authors suggested that the approach could potentially be extended to other disease states and immunological phenotypes. According to a later analysis, TCR association rates differed among HLA loci, with DRB1 alleles showing the most associated TCRs and HLA-C alleles showing the fewest. When HLA alleles, especially DR and DQ, strongly co-occurred, TCR associations were difficult to assign to individual alleles. Compared with equally common non-associated chains, HLA-associated TCR beta chains in a later analysis were more clonally expanded and had lower generation probabilities. Presence/absence analyses assumed roughly uniform sequencing depth across donors, an assumption that may not hold. V-gene and J-gene trimming of TCR beta chains was associated with a missense DCLRE1C variant in a later genetic analysis, and the association was replicated in an independent cohort.

Relative to germline, V is 7 bases shorter and J is 5 bases shorter, with 14 bases between their ends. The CDR3 spans 13 residues, from the cysteine through the phenylalanine. The CDR3 DNA has 39 bases and is translated from base 1. CDR1 is given as SEHNR and CDR2 as FQNEAQ, both from the germline V gene (reference sequence). The cohort consisted of 650 to 700 healthy bone marrow donors. At the time of sampling, all cohort members were nominally healthy, though unrecorded immune exposures were likely present. The donor tested CMV seronegative, placing the donor among the 350 to 400 seronegative members of the cohort. Each donor provided a peripheral blood sample, and peripheral blood mononuclear cells were used for TCR beta sequencing. Genomic DNA extraction from the blood cell samples was performed with the Qiagen DNeasy Blood Extraction Kit. The receptor library was made with the immunoSEQ multiplex PCR assay. The multiplex PCR relied on a mix of 60 forward primers for TCR Vbeta segments and 13 reverse primers for TCR Jbeta segments. A multiplex PCR assay on genomic DNA amplified the CDR3 region of rearranged TCR beta genes. On the Illumina HiSeq System, the amplified TCR beta libraries were sequenced as 87-base-pair reads. In the authors' own workflow: In a later analysis, tens of millions of unique TCR beta chains were counted across the 500 to 850 repertoires, and around 11 million of these chains were shared by at least two donors. Raw reads were error-corrected and collapsed into unique sequences with a nearest-neighbor algorithm that merged closely related sequences to remove PCR and sequencing errors. V, D and J gene segments were assigned by aligning CDR3 sequences to IMGT reference sequences. For a sequence to be retained, a match of at least six nucleotides was required to both a V gene segment and a J gene segment. Rearrangements were classified as productive when the CDR3 lacked stop codons and remained in frame with V and J, and all other rearrangements were classified as non-productive. Following IMGT convention, CDR3 was defined as the stretch from the second conserved V-encoded cysteine to the conserved J-encoded phenylalanine. In an earlier analysis of more than 550 of the donors, sequences lacking an unambiguous match to a single V gene segment were excluded. An earlier analysis of approximately 590 of the donors classified V segments as functional when productive rearrangements were above 56.7% and as segregating when the standard deviation between donors was above 5%. A statistical classification framework was built for diagnosing cytomegalovirus status from the catalog of TCR beta chain sequences. A later analysis assigned V and J genes by comparing TCR nucleotide sequences with IMGT/GENE-DB human TR gene sequences. Using the TCRdist pipeline, a later analysis assigned CDR3 sequences along with most-parsimonious VDJ recombination scenarios. In a later analysis, every TCR beta chain was defined by the combination of its CDR3 amino acid sequence and its V-gene family, and reads without a unique V-gene family were dropped. A later analysis removed over 500 highly shared, low-generation-probability nucleotide sequences to deal with suspected cross-contamination and a sequencing artifact. For each public chain, a later analysis derived a clonal expansion index from normalized ranks of inferred template counts within each repertoire. In a later analysis, generation probabilities were computed using a VDJ recombination model fitted to out-of-frame rearrangements, and the results were checked against IGoR. Hypergeometric tests were used in a later analysis to score TCR-TCR, TCR-HLA and TCR-CMV co-occurrence, with a repertoire-size bias correction applied to the TCR pairs. In a later analysis, false discovery rates were estimated by permuting HLA or CMV assignments 20 times. In a later analysis, co-occurring TCRs were grouped with DBSCAN, and TCRdist sequence similarity was added when clustering was performed within HLA-allele-positive subsets. For co-occurrence clustering, repertoires with fewer than 30,000 or more than 120,000 public chains were excluded, along with four or five repertoires with anomalous nucleotide sharing. TCRdb obtained this table from immuneACCESS and retained in-frame rearrangements with V and J assigned. These tables miss some clones; where compared with another copy, unresolved V genes account for less than half of the shortfall, and the remainder is unexplained. V and J calls and clone size are copied from that table; D and trimming were computed from the DNA. The sample data list some 140,000 clones, and 65% to 75% of these were observed just once. The top ten constitute roughly 2.2% of the sample.

With respect to this clone: What antigen it recognizes has not been identified. Per-base qualities were not stored, and no clone one base away is much larger.

This sequence originates from a man aged 25 to 40 in good health and CMV-seronegative. The specimen was PBMCs. This chain joins TRBV7-9 to TRBJ2-5; the D segment could be TRBD2, given 5 matching bases. The CDR3 amino acid sequence is: CASIIDGEETQYF. At the DNA level, the sequence is TGTGCCAGCATTATTGACGGGGAGGAGACCCAGTACTTC.